The 20 T cell receptor beta chains below come from one sample, sequenced in a study of vaccination and CD4 T cells after COVID-19. The sample's treatment: approximately 9-day PBMC culture with coronavirus spike peptide pools or control peptides (ViraFEST assay). What these receptors recognize is not known. The Oncomine TCR Beta short-read assay sequenced DNA from cultured CD4+ T cells. MiXCR was run by TCRdb on the PCR reads, yielding one entry per CDR3 protein. The sample contains around 14,000 distinct CDR3 sequences, more than 45% of which appear only once. The sequencing sample was made of CD4+ T cells from blood, cultured in vitro. The receptors come from a human donor who had recovered from COVID-19.

J is TRBJ2-2 and V is TRBV20-1, with 13 bases aligning to TRBD2. From germline, CDR1 is DFQATT and CDR2 SNEGSKA (reference sequence). Trimming took 2 bases from V and 7 from J; bases not matched to a gene: 7. This CDR3 has 16 amino acids. The CDR3, as DNA: TGCAGTGCTAGAACGACTAGCGGGAGGCTTAACGGGGAGCTGTTTTTT. As protein: CSARTTSGRLNGELFF.

The gene calls are TRBV19 and TRBJ2-3; either TRBD1 or TRBD2 may supply D (6 bases each). This CDR3 region has 14 residues. The V gene lost 7 bases and the J gene lost 1 base, with 12 bases spanning the gap. The germline V gene encodes CDR1 LNHDA and CDR2 SQIVND (reference sequence). The CDR3 DNA reads as TGTGCCAGTAAAGGGGGGTCGCGCACAGATACGCAGTATTTT. This encodes CASKGGSRTDTQYF.

The V call is TRBV20-1, the J call TRBJ2-3; 12 bases are shared with TRBD1. Germline assignment: CDR1 DFQATT and CDR2 SNEGSKA (reference sequence). CDR3 length: 14 residues. The V segment lost 3 bases and the J segment 5 bases; nucleotides outside the gene matches: 3. This CDR3 is CSARGQGAGDTQYF. DNA for the CDR3: TGCAGTGCTAGGGGACAGGGGGCGGGAGATACGCAGTATTTT.

This clonotype appeared a few times. V gene TRBV18 combines with J gene TRBJ2-2, with TRBD1 matching 8 bases. Germline values: CDR1 KGHSH, CDR2 LQKENI. There are 15 residues in the CDR3. Germline trimming cut 3 bases from V and 4 bases from J; bases unmatched to any gene: 4. CDR3 bases: TGTGCCAGCTCACCCCAGGGGGCGTCCACCGGGGAGCTGTTTTTT. Translated, it gives CASSPQGASTGELFF.

This clonotype came up a few times. The V and J genes are TRBV21-1 and TRBJ1-3. TRBV21-1 is described as a pseudogene. The CDR3 is 18 residues long. As DNA, the CDR3 is TGTGCCAGCAGCCACCTGGAAAGAAAACCCCACTCTGGAAACACCATATATTTT. It yields the protein CASSHLERKPHSGNTIYF.

This chain uses TRBV28 with TRBJ1-4, with a weak D call TRBD1 (6 bases). Trimming removed 6 bases at V and 7 bases at J, with 21 bases between. Germline CDR1 reads MDHEN; CDR2 reads SYDVKM. The CDR3 is 16 residues long. The CDR3 bases are TGTGCCAGCAGCTCCTGGGACATTGGGGAAACTGAAAAACTGTTTTTT. This sequence encodes CASSSWDIGETEKLFF. Variable domain in full (rest from reference TRBV28 and TRBJ1-4): DVKVTQSSRYLVKRTGEKVFLECVQDMDHENMFWYRQDPGLGLRLIYFSYDVKMKEKGDIPEGYSVSREKKERFSLILESASTNQTSMYLCASSSWDIGETEKLFFGSGTQLSVL.

The rearrangement uses TRBV5-1 and TRBJ2-7; D is perhaps TRBD1 (6 bases). V dropped 1 base and J dropped 4 bases, with 15 bases sitting between them. Looked up from germline, CDR1 is SGHRS and CDR2 is YFSETQ. The CDR3 runs to 15 residues. CDR3 bases: TGCGCCAGCAGCTTGCCCCCACCCACAGGGTACGAGCAGTACTTC. It is translated as CASSLPPPTGYEQYF. The full variable domain, with the rest looked up from reference TRBV5-1 and TRBJ2-7, is KAGVTQTPRYLIKTRGQQVTLSCSPISGHRSVSWYQQTPGQGLQFLFEYFSETQRNKGNFPGRFSGRQFSNSRSEMNVSTLELGDSALYLCASSLPPPTGYEQYFGPGTRLTVT.

The chain links TRBV6-2 or TRBV6-3 to TRBJ1-1; D is perhaps TRBD1 (5 bases). The CDR3 covers 18 residues. Trimming shortened V by 5 bases and J by 4 bases, and 26 bases separated the two germline ends. Looked up from germline, CDR1 is MNHEY and CDR2 is SVGEGT. The CDR3 DNA sequence: TGTGCCAGCAGTGGCACCGTCCCGGGACGGTTAGTACGCACTGAAGCTTTCTTT. It translates to CASSGTVPGRLVRTEAFF.

This chain joins TRBV11-2 and TRBJ2-2, with D uncertain. The CDR3 length is 15 residues. V lost 1 base and J 4 bases, leaving 10 bases between the germline ends. Germline V gene lookup returns CDR1 SGHAT and CDR2 FQNNGV. CDR3 sequence reads: CASSLVGLGTGELFF. DNA of the CDR3: TGTGCCAGCAGCTTAGTAGGGCTGGGCACCGGGGAGCTGTTTTTT.

V is TRBV11-3 and J is TRBJ2-2; D unresolved. In germline, CDR1 is SGHNT, CDR2 YENEEA. There are 13 residues in the CDR3. Trimming removed 5 bases at V and 5 bases at J, with 9 bases between. The CDR3 region is CASSPKGTGELFF. The DNA of the CDR3 is TGTGCCAGCAGCCCCAAGGGTACCGGGGAGCTGTTTTTT.

The chain employs TRBV7-3 and TRBJ1-1; D gene unclear. CDR1 is SGHTA and CDR2 is FQGTGA in the germline V gene. V gave up 3 bases and J gave up 1 base, with 6 bases separating them. The CDR3 runs to 13 residues. In DNA form, the CDR3 reads TGTGCCAGCAGCTTTCAGCGGAACACTGAAGCTTTCTTT. The encoded protein is CASSFQRNTEAFF. Based on the CDR3 plus reference TRBV7-3 and TRBJ1-1, the full variable domain is GAGVSQTPSNKVTEKGKYVELRCDPISGHTALYWYRQSLGQGPEFLIYFQGTGAADDSGLPNDRFFAVRPEGSVSTLKIQRTERGDSAVYLCASSFQRNTEAFFGQGTRLTVV.

This clonotype appeared a few times. This sequence joins TRBV20-1 and TRBJ2-5; no clear D gene. V lost 3 bases and J 5 bases, leaving 10 bases between the germline ends. CDR1 and CDR2 from the germline V gene are DFQATT and SNEGSKA (reference sequence). There are 12 residues in the CDR3. The CDR3 DNA is TGCAGTGCTAGTATCCGAATGGAGACCCAGTACTTC. This translates into CSASIRMETQYF.

This chain uses TRBV20-1 with TRBJ2-1; possibly TRBD2 for D (6 bases). This CDR3 comprises 11 residues. With 3 bases removed from V and 7 bases from J, the gap between germline ends came to 7 bases. CDR1 is DFQATT, CDR2 SNEGSKA, per germline (reference sequence). The CDR3 region is CSASLANEQFF. The CDR3 DNA follows: TGCAGTGCTAGTCTAGCGAATGAGCAGTTCTTC.

The chain combines TRBV10-3 with TRBJ2-5; TRBD1 matches 9 bases. CDR1 and CDR2 (germline): ENHRY, SYGVKD. This CDR3 has 14 amino acids. V shed 4 bases, J shed 1 base, and the junction held 1 base outside the gene matches. CDR3 sequence: CAISGGQGQETQYF. The CDR3 nucleotides are TGTGCCATCAGTGGGGGACAGGGCCAAGAGACCCAGTACTTC.

The chain couples TRBV4-2 to TRBJ1-5; D is uncertain. Trimming pared 0 bases from V and 0 bases from J, leaving 12 bases between. This CDR3 comprises 17 residues. Germline loops: CDR1 LGHNA, CDR2 YNFKEQ. CDR3 region: CASSQDGQSYSNQPQHF. CDR3 bases: TGTGCCAGCAGCCAAGACGGGCAGTCGTATAGCAATCAGCCCCAGCATTTT.

The rearrangement uses TRBV11-3 and TRBJ1-2, with 10 nucleotides matching TRBD1. This CDR3 region has 15 residues. Germline CDR1 and CDR2: SGHNT and YENEEA. V was clipped by 3 bases and J by 8 bases; unmatched bases: 9. CDR3 protein: CASSLSRDRGEGYTF. For the CDR3, the DNA is TGTGCCAGCAGCTTGTCCCGGGACAGGGGCGAGGGCTACACCTTC.

The chain has TRBV9 and TRBJ1-1; TRBD1 is a possible D gene (5 bases). CDR3 size: 16 residues. The germline V gene has CDR1 SGDLS and CDR2 YYNGEE. V gave up 0 bases and J gave up 11 bases, with 23 bases separating them. The CDR3 protein is CASSVGLGGNGPAAFF. DNA of the CDR3: TGTGCCAGCAGCGTAGGACTGGGGGGTAACGGACCAGCGGCTTTCTTT.

V usage is TRBV6-2 or TRBV6-3 and J usage is TRBJ2-1; 9 positions match TRBD2. The CDR3 covers 17 residues. Germline assignment: CDR1 MNHEY and CDR2 SVGEGT. J gave up 1 base and V 2 bases, and 6 bases lay outside the gene matches. The CDR3 loop reads CASSYGASGVSYNEQFF. The CDR3 DNA reads TGTGCCAGCAGTTACGGGGCTAGCGGGGTTTCCTACAATGAGCAGTTCTTC.

The chain is built from TRBV12-3 or TRBV12-4 and TRBJ1-5; 7 bases line up with TRBD1. CDR3 length: 14 residues. V trimming: 5 bases; J trimming: 4 bases; junction bases outside the gene matches: 5. The CDR3 spells CASSRTGGNQPQHF. The CDR3 DNA follows: TGTGCCAGCAGTAGGACAGGCGGGAATCAGCCCCAGCATTTT.

The chain joins TRBV7-6 to TRBJ2-5; D uncertain. The CDR3 totals 15 residues. Germline lookup yields CDR1 SGHVS and CDR2 FNYEAQ. V lost 2 bases to trimming and J lost 5 bases, with 15 bases between them. The CDR3 sequence: CASSLTVRTVETQYF. The CDR3 DNA is TGTGCCAGCAGCTTAACGGTGCGGACGGTCGAGACCCAGTACTTC.